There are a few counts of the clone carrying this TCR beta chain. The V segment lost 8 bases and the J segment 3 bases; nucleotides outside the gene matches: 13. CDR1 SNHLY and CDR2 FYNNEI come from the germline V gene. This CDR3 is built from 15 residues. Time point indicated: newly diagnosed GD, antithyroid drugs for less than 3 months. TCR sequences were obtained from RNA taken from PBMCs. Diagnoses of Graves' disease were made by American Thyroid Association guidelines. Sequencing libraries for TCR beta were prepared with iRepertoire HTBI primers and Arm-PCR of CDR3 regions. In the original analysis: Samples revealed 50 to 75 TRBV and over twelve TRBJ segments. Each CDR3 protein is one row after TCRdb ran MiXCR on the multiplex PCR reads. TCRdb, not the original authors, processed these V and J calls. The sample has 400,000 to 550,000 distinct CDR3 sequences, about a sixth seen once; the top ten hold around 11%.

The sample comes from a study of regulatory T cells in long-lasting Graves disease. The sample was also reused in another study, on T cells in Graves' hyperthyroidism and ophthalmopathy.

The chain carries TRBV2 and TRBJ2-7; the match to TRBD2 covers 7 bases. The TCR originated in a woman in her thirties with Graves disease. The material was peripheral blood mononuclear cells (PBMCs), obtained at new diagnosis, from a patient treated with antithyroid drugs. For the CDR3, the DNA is TGTGCCAGCTCCCAAGGTGGGGGACTAAACTACGAGCAGTACTTC. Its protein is CASSQGGGLNYEQYF.